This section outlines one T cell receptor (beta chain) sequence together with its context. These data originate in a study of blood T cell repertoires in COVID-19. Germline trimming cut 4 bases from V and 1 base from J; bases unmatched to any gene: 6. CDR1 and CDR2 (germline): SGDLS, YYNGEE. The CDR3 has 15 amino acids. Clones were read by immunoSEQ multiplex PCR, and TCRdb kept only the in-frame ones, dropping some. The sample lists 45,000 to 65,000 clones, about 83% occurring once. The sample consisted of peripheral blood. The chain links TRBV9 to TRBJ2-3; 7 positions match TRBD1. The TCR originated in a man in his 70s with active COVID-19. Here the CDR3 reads CASSFAGTGTDTQYF. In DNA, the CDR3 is TGTGCCAGCAGCTTCGCCGGGACAGGCACAGATACGCAGTATTTT. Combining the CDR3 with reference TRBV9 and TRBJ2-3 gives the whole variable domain DSGVTQTPKHLITATGQRVTLRCSPRSGDLSVYWYQQSLDQGLQFLIQYYNGEERAKGNILERFSAQQFPDLHSELNLSSLELGDSALYFCASSFAGTGTDTQYFGPGTRLTVL.